This passage covers 12 T cell receptor beta chains from one sample sequenced in a study of cytomegalovirus exposure and HLA in healthy donors. Some clones are missing from TCRdb's copy, which holds only in-frame ones; the method was immunoSEQ multiplex PCR. The sample shows some 140,000 clones, roughly 90% of them seen only once. Sequenced material: PBMCs. These receptors came from a man aged 18 to 35 in good health and CMV-seronegative.

The chain couples TRBV10-2 to TRBJ2-1; D is undetermined. Germline V gene lookup returns CDR1 WSHSY and CDR2 SAAADI. V lost 3 bases and J 5 bases, leaving 8 bases between the germline ends. The CDR3 has 13 amino acids. As DNA, the CDR3 is TGCGCCAGCAGTGACCGCGTCGACAATGAGCAGTTCTTC. Protein sequence: CASSDRVDNEQFF.

The chain employs TRBV19 and TRBJ2-7, with a tentative D call TRBD2 (5 bases). CDR1 and CDR2 (germline): LNHDA, SQIVND (reference sequence). The V and J ends lost 6 bases and 0 bases respectively, with 21 bases between them. The CDR3 consists of 17 residues. The CDR3 DNA reads as TGTGCCAGTAGACGATATCTTCGCGGGTCTCACTCCTACGAGCAGTACTTC. The encoded protein is CASRRYLRGSHSYEQYF.

V usage is TRBV18 and J usage is TRBJ2-1, with D possibly matching TRBD1 (6 bases). The CDR3 totals 15 residues. The germline CDR1 and CDR2 sequences are KGHSH and LQKENI. V lost 6 bases and J lost 0, with 12 bases in between. The chain's CDR3 is CASSHRETSYNEQFF. Here the CDR3 DNA reads TGTGCCAGCTCCCACAGGGAGACCTCCTACAATGAGCAGTTCTTC.

This rearrangement joins TRBV7-2 to TRBJ2-7; perhaps TRBD2 as D (6 bases). This CDR3 is built from 12 residues. Trimming shortened V by 4 bases and J by 7 bases, and 11 bases separated the two germline ends. The germline gives CDR1 SGHTA, CDR2 FQGNSA. CDR3 in amino acids: CASSWAGREQYF. CDR3 in DNA: TGTGCCAGCAGCTGGGCGGGACGTGAGCAGTACTTC.

This clone was detected a few times. The V and J genes are TRBV27 and TRBJ2-7; 9 nucleotides align to TRBD1. The CDR3 extends over 17 amino acids. V gave up 2 bases and J gave up 5 bases; unmatched junction bases: 13. Looked up from germline, CDR1 is MNHEY and CDR2 is SMNVEV (reference sequence). The CDR3 sequence is CASSLRITGTGIHEQYF. CDR3 nucleotide sequence: TGTGCCAGCAGTTTAAGGATCACCGGGACAGGGATCCACGAGCAGTACTTC.

The rearrangement joins TRBV7-2 to TRBJ1-4; TRBD1 matches at 7 bases. The V gene end was trimmed by 5 bases and the J gene end by 7 bases; junction bases not matched to a gene: 4. This CDR3 has 13 amino acids. Germline assignment: CDR1 SGHTA and CDR2 FQGNSA. In nucleotides, the CDR3 is TGTGCCAGCAGCCGCAACAGGGGTGAAAAACTGTTTTTT. Its translation is CASSRNRGEKLFF.

The rearrangement joins TRBV19 to TRBJ2-5, with 11 bases identical to TRBD1. Germline CDR1 LNHDA, CDR2 SQIVND (reference sequence). This CDR3 has 16 residues. J was trimmed by 1 base and V by 2 bases; bases with no gene match: 3. Here the CDR3 DNA reads TGTGCCAGTAGTATATGGGGGACAGGGGGCCAAGAGACCCAGTACTTC. This translates into CASSIWGTGGQETQYF.

The chain couples TRBV5-1 to TRBJ2-1, with 9 bases identical to TRBD2. V lost 9 bases, J lost 5 bases, and 12 bases stayed unmatched. The CDR3 sequence is 15 residues long. Germline V gives CDR1 SGHRS, CDR2 YFSETQ. CDR3 amino acids: CATTSYASGDNEQFF. Written as DNA, the CDR3 is TGCGCCACCACTAGTTATGCTAGCGGGGACAATGAGCAGTTCTTC.

The chain uses TRBV9 and TRBJ2-1; 10 nucleotides align to TRBD2. Germline V CDR1 and CDR2: SGDLS, YYNGEE. The J segment lost 7 bases and the V segment lost 7 bases, leaving 14 bases of the junction unmatched. The length of the CDR3 is 16 residues. As DNA, the CDR3 is TGTGCCAGCGGGCGGAGGGTAGCGGGAGGAAGAAATGAGCAGTTCTTC. It codes for CASGRRVAGGRNEQFF.

The gene calls are TRBV19 and TRBJ2-2, with 8 nucleotides matching TRBD2. Germline CDR1 LNHDA, CDR2 SQIVND (reference sequence). Germline trimming cut 6 bases from V and 4 bases from J; bases unmatched to any gene: 10. This CDR3 is built from 16 residues. CDR3 coding DNA: TGTGCCAGTAGCCCCCGAACGGGGGGGATCACCGGGGAGCTGTTTTTT. Its protein product is CASSPRTGGITGELFF.

This clone was found once. CDR3 sequence: CASSPGTAADQPQHF. The CDR3, as DNA: TGTGCCAGCAGCCCGGGGACAGCGGCAGACCAGCCCCAGCATTTT. The V call is TRBV7-8, the J call TRBJ1-5, with TRBD1 matching over 7 bases. CDR3 size: 15 residues. CDR1 is SGHVS, CDR2 FQNEAQ, per germline. J gave up 7 bases and V 5 bases, and 11 bases lay outside the gene matches.

This clone was seen a single time. The chain links TRBV13 to TRBJ2-2, with D maybe TRBD1 (6 bases). The CDR3 extends over 13 amino acids. Germline V lookup: CDR1 PRHDT, CDR2 FYEKMQ (reference sequence). The germline V and J ends were trimmed by 5 bases and 4 bases, with 8 bases remaining between them. In DNA form, the CDR3 reads TGTGCCAGCAGCGGACAGCTCACCGGGGAGCTGTTTTTT. Translated: CASSGQLTGELFF.